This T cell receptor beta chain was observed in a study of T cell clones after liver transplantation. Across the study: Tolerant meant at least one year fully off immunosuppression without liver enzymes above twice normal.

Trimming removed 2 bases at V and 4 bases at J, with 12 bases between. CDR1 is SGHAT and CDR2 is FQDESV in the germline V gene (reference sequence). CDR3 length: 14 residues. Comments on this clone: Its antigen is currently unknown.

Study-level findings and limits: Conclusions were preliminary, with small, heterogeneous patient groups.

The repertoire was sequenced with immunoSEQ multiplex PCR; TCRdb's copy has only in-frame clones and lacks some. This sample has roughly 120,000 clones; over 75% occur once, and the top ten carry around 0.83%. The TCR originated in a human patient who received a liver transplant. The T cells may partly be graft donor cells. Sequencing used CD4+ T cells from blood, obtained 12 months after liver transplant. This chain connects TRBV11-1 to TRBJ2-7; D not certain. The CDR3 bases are TGTGCCAGCAGCTTACTGGGCATCGGGTACGAGCAGTACTTC. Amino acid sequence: CASSLLGIGYEQYF.